This TCR beta chain was identified during a study of cytomegalovirus exposure and HLA in healthy donors. Study-level results: In vitro testing confirmed a few CMV-associated chains as specific for CMV antigens.

PCR was performed using 60 Vbeta and 13 Jbeta primers. The repertoire was sequenced with immunoSEQ multiplex PCR; TCRdb's copy has only in-frame clones and lacks some. This sample has around 200,000 clones, with around 68% found just once. Trimming removed 2 bases at V and 4 bases at J, with 8 bases between. Germline V gene data show CDR1 as SGHNT and CDR2 as YENEEA. The CDR3 extends over 14 amino acids. Note on this clone: What it binds is not known.

J is TRBJ2-2 and V is TRBV11-3; possible D gene TRBD1, 5 bases. The clonotype comes from a man aged 40-55 years in good health and CMV-seronegative. The sequenced sample was PBMCs. The CDR3 DNA follows: TGTGCCAGCAGCTTAAGCAGGGCCACCGGGGAGCTGTTTTTT. This sequence encodes CASSLSRATGELFF.